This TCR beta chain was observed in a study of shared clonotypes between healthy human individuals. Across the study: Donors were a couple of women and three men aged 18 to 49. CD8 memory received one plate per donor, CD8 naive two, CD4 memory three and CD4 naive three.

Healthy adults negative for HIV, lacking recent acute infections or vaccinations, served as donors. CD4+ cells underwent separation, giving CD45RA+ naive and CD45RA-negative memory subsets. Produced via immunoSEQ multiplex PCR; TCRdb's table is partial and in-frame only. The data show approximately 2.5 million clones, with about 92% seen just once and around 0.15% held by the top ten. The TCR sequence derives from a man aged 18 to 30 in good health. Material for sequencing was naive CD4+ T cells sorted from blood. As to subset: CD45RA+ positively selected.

CDR3 nucleotides: TGTGCCAGTACCCTGACAGGCACAGATACGCAGTATTTT. Amino acid sequence: CASTLTGTDTQYF. This chain uses TRBV19 with TRBJ2-3, with D perhaps TRBD1 (5 bases). The CDR3 extends over 13 amino acids. Trimming left V 7 bases short and J 1 base short, with 9 bases between. CDR1 is LNHDA and CDR2 is SQIVND in the germline V gene (reference sequence).